Listed here are 22 T cell receptor beta chains from one sample, sequenced in a study of blood T cell repertoires in COVID-19. The assay was immunoSEQ multiplex PCR, and TCRdb's table has in-frame clones only and misses some. Of about 250,000 clones in the sample, 80% to 85% were seen once. The sample consisted of peripheral blood. The receptors derive from a woman aged 40-49 years who had recovered from COVID-19.

The chain couples TRBV16 to TRBJ2-5; TRBD2 aligns across 9 bases. The germline V gene encodes CDR1 KGHSY and CDR2 FQNENV. This CDR3 region has 14 residues. J gave up 8 bases and V 2 bases, and 6 bases lay outside the gene matches. CDR3 DNA: TGTGCCAGCAGCCAAATGGATAGCGGGGGAACCCAGTACTTC. Encoded protein: CASSQMDSGGTQYF.

V is TRBV4-2 and J is TRBJ1-5, with unresolved D. The CDR3 loop spans 15 amino acids. Per the germline V gene, CDR1 is LGHNA and CDR2 is YNFKEQ. V gave up 0 bases and J gave up 1 base, with 7 bases separating them. The DNA for the CDR3 is TGTGCCAGCAGCCAAGATCAGGCGAGCAATCAGCCCCAGCATTTT. Translating it yields CASSQDQASNQPQHF.

There are a few counts of this clone. The chain employs TRBV28 and TRBJ1-5, with a tentative D call TRBD1 (6 bases). Germline V lookup: CDR1 MDHEN, CDR2 SYDVKM. The CDR3 has 14 amino acids. Trimming took off 2 bases at V and 4 bases at J, with 9 bases between the two ends. The CDR3 protein is CASSLGGSNQPQHF. CDR3 coding DNA: TGTGCCAGCAGTTTAGGGGGCAGTAATCAGCCCCAGCATTTT.

The V gene is TRBV10-3, the J gene TRBJ1-6, with 7 positions matching TRBD1. Germline CDR1 reads ENHRY; CDR2 reads SYGVKD. This CDR3 spans 17 amino acids. V lost 7 bases, J lost 0 bases, and 9 bases stayed unmatched. This CDR3 is CAINSGQASSYNSPLHF. CDR3 DNA: TGTGCCATCAACTCCGGACAGGCTAGCTCCTATAATTCACCCCTCCACTTT.

The rearrangement links TRBV24-1 to TRBJ1-5; D unresolved. The germline V gene encodes CDR1 KGHDR and CDR2 SFDVKD. The CDR3 is 15 amino acids. Trimming took 3 bases from V and 0 from J, leaving 8 bases between them. In DNA, the CDR3 is TGTGCCACCAGTGATGACACGTATAGCAATCAGCCCCAGCATTTT. It translates to CATSDDTYSNQPQHF.

The chain recombines TRBV28 with TRBJ1-5; 9 bases are shared with TRBD1. CDR1 and CDR2 from the germline V gene are MDHEN and SYDVKM. CDR3 length: 16 residues. Germline trimming cut 5 bases from V and 3 bases from J; bases unmatched to any gene: 8. The CDR3 DNA reads as TGTGCCAGCAGTCCCATACAGGGGGCATTCAATCAGCCCCAGCATTTT. Encoded protein: CASSPIQGAFNQPQHF.

The V gene is TRBV9, the J gene TRBJ2-2, with TRBD2 identical over 7 bases. Trimming cost V 6 bases and J 3 bases; bases outside gene matches: 8. CDR3 length: 15 residues. Per the germline V gene, CDR1 is SGDLS and CDR2 is YYNGEE. The CDR3 sequence: CASTPAGTDTGELFF. The CDR3 nucleotides are TGTGCCAGCACCCCAGCGGGGACGGACACCGGGGAGCTGTTTTTT.

The rearrangement joins TRBV24-1 to TRBJ2-1; unclear D gene. The CDR3 is 11 amino acids. V dropped 6 bases and J dropped 4 bases, with 3 bases sitting between them. Germline CDR1 KGHDR, CDR2 SFDVKD. The CDR3 sequence: CATSQYNEQFF. CDR3 in DNA: TGTGCCACCAGTCAATACAATGAGCAGTTCTTC.

The genes are TRBV2 and TRBJ2-7; 7 bases line up with TRBD1. J gave up 4 bases and V 8 bases, and 11 bases lay outside the gene matches. The V gene's germline CDR1 is SNHLY and CDR2 FYNNEI. This CDR3 is 14 amino acids long. The CDR3 DNA reads as TGTGCCAGCTCCCTCAGGGACAGTACTTACGAGCAGTACTTC. Its translation is CASSLRDSTYEQYF.

The rearrangement links TRBV6-5 to TRBJ2-7, with 10 nucleotides matching TRBD1. Germline trimming cut 5 bases from V and 3 bases from J; bases unmatched to any gene: 7. The length of the CDR3 is 15 residues. CDR1 is MNHEY and CDR2 is SVGAGI in the germline V gene. CDR3 sequence: CASSRLRDRGYEQYF. CDR3 DNA sequence: TGTGCCAGCAGTCGCCTCCGGGACAGGGGCTACGAGCAGTACTTC.

The gene calls are TRBV30 and TRBJ1-1; D gene unclear. The CDR3 extends over 14 amino acids. Germline V lookup: CDR1 GTSNPN, CDR2 SVGIG (reference sequence). V lost 4 bases, J lost 0 bases, and 12 bases lay in between. The CDR3 DNA reads as TGTGCCTGGAAGAAGGTCACAGTGAACACTGAAGCTTTCTTT. As protein: CAWKKVTVNTEAFF.

The chain uses TRBV18 and TRBJ1-1, with a tentative D call TRBD1 (6 bases). Germline loops: CDR1 KGHSH, CDR2 LQKENI. The CDR3 runs to 14 residues. With 3 bases removed from V and 4 bases from J, the gap between germline ends came to 12 bases. The DNA for the CDR3 is TGTGCCAGCTCACCTGGGGCCAGGGGCACTGAAGCTTTCTTT. Protein product: CASSPGARGTEAFF.

This chain connects TRBV6-5 to TRBJ2-2; 7 bases align to TRBD1. Germline values: CDR1 MNHEY, CDR2 SVGAGI. The length of the CDR3 is 15 residues. After removal of 4 bases from V and 1 base from J, the junction contained 3 bases not matched to a gene. The CDR3 region has the DNA TGTGCCAGCAGTTCGGGACAGTTGAACACCGGGGAGCTGTTTTTT. Its translation is CASSSGQLNTGELFF.

This chain joins TRBV21-1 and TRBJ1-2. TRBV21-1 is flagged as a pseudogene. CDR3 size: 17 residues. CDR3: CASSKKGAGGGKAGYTF. The CDR3 nucleotides read TGTGCCAGCAGTAAAAAAGGGGCCGGGGGAGGAAAAGCTGGCTACACCTTC.

This clone was counted many times. Other DNA sequences of this sample code for an identical CDR3. The chain has TRBV14 and TRBJ2-3; 9 bases fit TRBD2. Losses at the gene ends were 3 bases for V and 2 bases for J; bases not matched to a gene: 3. Germline CDR1 SGHDN, CDR2 FVKESK. The CDR3 length is 15 residues. The chain's CDR3 is CASSQRGGPTDTQYF. In DNA, the CDR3 is TGTGCCAGCAGCCAGCGGGGGGGGCCCACAGATACGCAGTATTTT.

The V and J genes are TRBV27 and TRBJ2-5; 7 bases agree with TRBD2. Trimming at V came to 6 bases and at J to 1 base, leaving 2 bases not matched to a gene. Germline V CDR1 and CDR2: MNHEY, SMNVEV (reference sequence). The CDR3 totals 13 residues. The CDR3 nucleotides are TGTGCCAGCAGGAGACTAGCCCAAGAGACCCAGTACTTC. This encodes CASRRLAQETQYF.

The genes are TRBV19 and TRBJ2-2, with 9 bases that match TRBD1. CDR3 length equals 14 residues. The trim removed 8 bases at V and 4 bases at J, leaving 5 bases unmatched. The germline V gene has CDR1 LNHDA and CDR2 SQIVND (reference sequence). The CDR3 region has the DNA TGTGCCAGTGCGGGACAGGGTGTCACCGGGGAGCTGTTTTTT. This translates into CASAGQGVTGELFF.

This clone was picked up a small number of times. The chain carries TRBV25-1 and TRBJ2-4, with TRBD1 matching over 12 bases. The CDR3 has 17 amino acids. Germline CDR1 reads MGHDK; CDR2 reads SYGVNS. Trimming at V came to 6 bases and at J to 7 bases, leaving 13 bases not matched to a gene. The CDR3 protein is CASSAHLGTGGENIQYF. DNA for the CDR3: TGTGCCAGCAGCGCCCACCTCGGGACAGGGGGCGAGAACATTCAGTACTTC. The variable domain in full, completed from reference TRBV25-1 and TRBJ2-4, reads EADIYQTPRYLVIGTGKKITLECSQTMGHDKMYWYQQDPGMELHLIHYSYGVNSTEKGDLSSESTVSRIRTEHFPLTLESARPSHTSQYLCASSAHLGTGGENIQYFGAGTRLSVL.

CDR3 region: CASSAGGEQYF. CDR3 in DNA: TGTGCCAGCTCAGCCGGCGGCGAGCAGTACTTC. The chain uses TRBV18 and TRBJ2-7, with D unresolved. In germline, CDR1 is KGHSH, CDR2 LQKENI. Trimming shortened V by 5 bases and J by 6 bases, and 8 bases separated the two germline ends. This CDR3 region has 11 residues. The full variable domain, completed using reference TRBV18 and TRBJ2-7, is NAGVMQNPRHLVRRRGQEARLRCSPMKGHSHVYWYRQLPEEGLKFMVYLQKENIIDESGMPKERFSAEFPKEGPSILRIQQVVRGDSAAYFCASSAGGEQYFGPGTRLTVT.

CDR3 region: CAWSPQSRVAGSYEQYF. CDR3 nucleotides: TGTGCCTGGAGTCCTCAATCCCGGGTTGCTGGCTCCTACGAGCAGTACTTC. This chain joins TRBV30 and TRBJ2-7; no reliable D call. The length of the CDR3 is 17 residues. The V and J ends lost 2 bases and 0 bases respectively, with 20 bases between them. Germline values: CDR1 GTSNPN, CDR2 SVGIG (reference sequence).

This clone was counted a few times. The chain recombines TRBV6-5 with TRBJ1-1; D may be TRBD1 (5 bases). The germline CDR1 and CDR2 sequences are MNHEY and SVGAGI. The V and J ends lost 6 bases and 5 bases respectively, with 16 bases between them. CDR3 length: 14 amino acids. The CDR3 DNA reads as TGTGCCAGCAGATCGGGGGTTCGGTGGACTGAAGCTTTCTTT. Its protein product is CASRSGVRWTEAFF.

The chain couples TRBV27 to TRBJ2-5; 7 bases map to TRBD1. Germline V CDR1 and CDR2: MNHEY, SMNVEV (reference sequence). The CDR3 consists of 16 residues. Germline trimming cut 1 base from V and 4 bases from J; bases unmatched to any gene: 9. CDR3 DNA: TGTGCCAGCAGTTTATTCCCAACAGGGGCTGGAGAGACCCAGTACTTC. The encoded protein is CASSLFPTGAGETQYF.